Below are 20 T cell receptor beta chains sequenced from a single sample in a study of T cell responses to AZD1222 COVID-19 vaccine. Measured with immunoSEQ multiplex PCR; TCRdb has only the in-frame clones, and not every one. The sample yields roughly 120,000 clones, around 92% seen once. The sequencing here drew on peripheral blood, taken on day 0 of AZD1222 vaccination. The receptors come from an adult in good health.

The chain employs TRBV18 and TRBJ1-5; D remains unclear. CDR1 and CDR2 (germline): KGHSH, LQKENI. This CDR3 has 14 amino acids. Trimming removed 3 bases at V and 0 bases at J, with 6 bases between. Here the CDR3 reads CASSPDNSNQPQHF. The CDR3 nucleotides read TGTGCCAGCTCACCTGATAATAGCAATCAGCCCCAGCATTTT.

The chain couples TRBV29-1 to TRBJ2-7, with 9 bases matching TRBD2. The CDR3 extends over 14 amino acids. Germline CDR1 and CDR2: SQVTM and ANQGSEA. The J segment lost 2 bases and the V segment lost 7 bases, leaving 9 bases of the junction unmatched. This CDR3 reads CSAQTRTSAYEQYF. CDR3 nucleotide sequence: TGCAGCGCACAAACGAGGACTAGCGCCTACGAGCAGTACTTC.

The CDR3 loop reads CAWSGGELGSNYGYTF. The CDR3 region has the DNA TGTGCCTGGAGTGGCGGGGAGCTAGGCAGCAACTATGGCTACACCTTC. The genes are TRBV30 and TRBJ1-2; D gene unclear. The V gene's germline CDR1 is GTSNPN and CDR2 SVGIG (reference sequence). V gave up 1 base and J gave up 2 bases, with 17 bases separating them. The CDR3 length is 16 residues.

This chain joins TRBV24-1 and TRBJ2-1, with D uncertain. In germline, CDR1 is KGHDR, CDR2 SFDVKD. CDR3 size: 13 residues. Trimming shortened V by 5 bases and J by 10 bases, and 14 bases separated the two germline ends. This CDR3 reads CATSVGSLGEQFF. The CDR3 nucleotides are TGTGCCACCAGTGTTGGCTCCTTGGGCGAGCAGTTCTTC.

V and J are TRBV20-1 and TRBJ2-7, with D uncertain. The CDR3 has 9 amino acids. Germline values: CDR1 DFQATT, CDR2 SNEGSKA (reference sequence). Trimming pared 4 bases from V and 7 bases from J, leaving 5 bases between. The CDR3 loop reads CSANHEQYF. In DNA form, the CDR3 reads TGCAGTGCTAATCATGAGCAGTACTTC.

This chain uses TRBV2 with TRBJ2-7; perhaps TRBD2 as D (6 bases). The germline V and J ends were trimmed by 4 bases and 3 bases, with 13 bases remaining between them. The CDR3 contains 14 residues. CDR1 and CDR2 from the germline V gene are SNHLY and FYNNEI. The CDR3 DNA sequence: TGTGCCAGCAGTGGAGGAGGGAGCCACTACGAGCAGTACTTC. It yields the protein CASSGGGSHYEQYF.

The J gene is TRBJ1-2, the V gene TRBV21-1. TRBV21-1 constitutes a pseudogene. The CDR3 extends over 17 amino acids. In DNA, the CDR3 is TGTGCCAGCAGCAAAAAAATGGGGGACGCATCTAACTATGGCTACACCTTC. Translated, it gives CASSKKMGDASNYGYTF.

This clone has just one count. CDR3 in amino acids: CASSRGFFKPGYTF. The CDR3 DNA sequence: TGTGCCAGCAGCCGCGGGTTCTTTAAACCTGGCTACACCTTC. The chain uses TRBV14 and TRBJ1-2; D unclear. The CDR3 has 14 amino acids. Trimming left V 4 bases short and J 7 bases short, with 16 bases between. Per the germline V gene, CDR1 is SGHDN and CDR2 is FVKESK.

The genes are TRBV4-1 and TRBJ1-3; 7 bases match TRBD1. Germline assignment: CDR1 MGHRA and CDR2 YSYEKL. This CDR3 comprises 17 residues. Trimming removed 0 bases from V and 3 bases from J; junction bases left unmatched: 8. The CDR3, as DNA: TGCGCCAGCAGCCAAGATCCGACAGGGTCCCTTGGAAACACCATATATTTT. It specifies CASSQDPTGSLGNTIYF.

The rearrangement uses TRBV5-4 and TRBJ1-2; TRBD1 agrees at 7 bases. V lost 3 bases, J lost 2 bases, and 10 bases stayed unmatched. Germline V lookup: CDR1 SGHNT, CDR2 YYREEE (reference sequence). This CDR3 region has 16 residues. The CDR3 region has the DNA TGTGCCAGCAGCTCGGTTTACAGGGGAGGAAACTATGGCTACACCTTC. Protein sequence: CASSSVYRGGNYGYTF.

V usage is TRBV7-6 and J usage is TRBJ2-7; 7 bases align to TRBD1. The V and J ends lost 5 bases and 5 bases, in that order; junction bases with no gene match: 12. The CDR3 runs to 15 residues. CDR1 is SGHVS, CDR2 FNYEAQ, per germline. CDR3 sequence: CASSRIYGQGDEQYF. CDR3 DNA sequence: TGTGCCAGCAGCCGTATTTATGGGCAGGGGGACGAGCAGTACTTC.

This clone was seen a handful of times. This chain uses TRBV6-1 with TRBJ2-1, with 9 bases lining up with TRBD1. This CDR3 has 16 residues. V was clipped by 4 bases and J by 2 bases; unmatched bases: 6. CDR1 and CDR2 (germline): MNHNS, SASEGT. The CDR3 coding sequence is TGTGCCAGCAGTGCCCTGGACAGGGGCACCTACAATGAGCAGTTCTTC. It codes for CASSALDRGTYNEQFF.

The chain uses TRBV9 and TRBJ1-5; no clear D. CDR3 length equals 15 residues. CDR1 is SGDLS, CDR2 YYNGEE, per germline. The germline V and J ends were trimmed by 0 bases and 0 bases, with 7 bases remaining between them. The CDR3 region is CASSVDLYSNQPQHF. DNA of the CDR3: TGTGCCAGCAGCGTAGATTTGTATAGCAATCAGCCCCAGCATTTT.

The genes are TRBV2 and TRBJ2-1; 9 nucleotides align to TRBD2. The CDR3 has 17 amino acids. Trimming took 6 bases from V and 3 from J; bases not matched to a gene: 12. Germline assignment: CDR1 SNHLY and CDR2 FYNNEI. In DNA form, the CDR3 reads TGTGCCAGCAGCGAGATGTCTAGCGGGGTTTACTACAATGAGCAGTTCTTC. Residues: CASSEMSSGVYYNEQFF.

The V and J genes are TRBV19 and TRBJ1-2, with D unclear. CDR3 length: 16 residues. The germline V gene has CDR1 LNHDA and CDR2 SQIVND (reference sequence). Trimming took 5 bases from V and 0 from J, leaving 16 bases between them. The CDR3 DNA reads as TGTGCCAGTAGTCAGAAGACCATAACAACTAACTATGGCTACACCTTC. It encodes CASSQKTITTNYGYTF.

In DNA, the CDR3 is TGTGCCAGCAGTACCAGGACAGGGTTGAATTCACCCCTCCACTTT. It yields the protein CASSTRTGLNSPLHF. The chain uses TRBV28 and TRBJ1-6; 8 nucleotides align to TRBD1. Looked up from germline, CDR1 is MDHEN and CDR2 is SYDVKM. Trimming removed 5 bases from V and 7 bases from J; junction bases left unmatched: 7. CDR3 size: 15 residues.

V and J are TRBV4-2 and TRBJ2-1; D is unresolved. There are 15 residues in the CDR3. With 0 bases removed from V and 8 bases from J, the gap between germline ends came to 14 bases. CDR1 and CDR2 from the germline V gene are LGHNA and YNFKEQ. The CDR3 reads CASSQDMATADEQFF. Written as DNA, the CDR3 is TGTGCCAGCAGCCAAGATATGGCGACTGCCGATGAGCAGTTCTTC.

The chain recombines TRBV3-1 (or the pseudogene TRBV3-2) with TRBJ1-6; 9 bases map to TRBD1. The CDR3 length is 16 residues. The ends lost 6 bases at V and 7 bases at J; junction bases unmatched: 10. In germline, CDR1 is LGHDT, CDR2 YNNKEL (reference sequence). CDR3 protein: CASSSKSGTGNSPLHF. The DNA for the CDR3 is TGTGCCAGCAGTTCAAAATCCGGGACAGGGAATTCACCCCTCCACTTT.

The J gene is TRBJ1-1, the V gene TRBV29-1; the match to TRBD1 covers 9 bases. V was clipped by 7 bases and J by 3 bases; unmatched bases: 6. This CDR3 comprises 13 residues. CDR1 and CDR2 from the germline V gene are SQVTM and ANQGSEA. This CDR3 is CSATGGADTEAFF. CDR3 coding DNA: TGCAGCGCCACAGGGGGCGCGGACACTGAAGCTTTCTTT.

The CDR3 DNA follows: TGTGCCATCAGTGAACAGGGGGCCACCTACGAGCAGTACTTC. Amino acids: CAISEQGATYEQYF. This rearrangement joins TRBV10-3 to TRBJ2-7; 9 bases line up with TRBD1. The CDR3 sequence is 14 residues long. V was pared by 3 bases and J by 2 bases, with 2 bases of the junction left unmatched. Germline assignment: CDR1 ENHRY and CDR2 SYGVKD.